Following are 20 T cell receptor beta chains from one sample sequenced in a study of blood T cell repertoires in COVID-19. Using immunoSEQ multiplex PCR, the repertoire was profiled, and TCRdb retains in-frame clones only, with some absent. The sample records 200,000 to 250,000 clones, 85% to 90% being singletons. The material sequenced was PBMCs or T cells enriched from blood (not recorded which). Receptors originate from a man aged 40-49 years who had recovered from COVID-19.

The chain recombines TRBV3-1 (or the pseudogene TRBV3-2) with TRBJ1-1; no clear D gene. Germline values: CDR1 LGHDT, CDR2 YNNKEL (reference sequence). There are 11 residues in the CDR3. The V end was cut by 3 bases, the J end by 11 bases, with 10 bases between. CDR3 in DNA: TGTGCCAGCAGCCATACCGGGGAGGCTTTCTTT. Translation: CASSHTGEAFF.

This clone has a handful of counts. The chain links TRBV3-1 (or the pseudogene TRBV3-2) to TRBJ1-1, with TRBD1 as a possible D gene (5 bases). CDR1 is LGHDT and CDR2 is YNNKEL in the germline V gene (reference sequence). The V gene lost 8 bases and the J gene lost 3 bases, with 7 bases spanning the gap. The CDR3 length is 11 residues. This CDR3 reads CASRGYTEAFF. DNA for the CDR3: TGTGCCAGCCGGGGGTACACTGAAGCTTTCTTT.

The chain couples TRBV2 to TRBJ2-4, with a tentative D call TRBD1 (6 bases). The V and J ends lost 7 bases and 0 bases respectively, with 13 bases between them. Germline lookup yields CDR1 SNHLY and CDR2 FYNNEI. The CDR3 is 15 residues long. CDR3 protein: CASNGQTLAKNIQYF. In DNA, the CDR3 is TGTGCCAGCAACGGACAGACCTTAGCCAAAAACATTCAGTACTTC. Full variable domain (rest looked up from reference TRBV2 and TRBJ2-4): EPEVTQTPSHQVTQMGQEVILRCVPISNHLYFYWYRQILGQKVEFLVSFYNNEISEKSEIFDDQFSVERPDGSNFTLKIRSTKLEDSAMYFCASNGQTLAKNIQYFGAGTRLSVL.

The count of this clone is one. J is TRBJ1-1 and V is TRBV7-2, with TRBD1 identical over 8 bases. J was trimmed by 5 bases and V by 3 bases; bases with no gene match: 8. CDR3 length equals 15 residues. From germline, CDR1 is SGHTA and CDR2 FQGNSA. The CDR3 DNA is TGTGCCAGCAGCTTCAGGGGGCATCGTGGGACTGAAGCTTTCTTT. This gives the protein CASSFRGHRGTEAFF.

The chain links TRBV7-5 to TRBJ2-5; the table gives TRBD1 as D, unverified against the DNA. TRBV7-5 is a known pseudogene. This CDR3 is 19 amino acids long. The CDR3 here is CVRSLVSGGTAPGQETQYF. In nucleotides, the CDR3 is TGTGTCAGAAGCTTAGTGTCTGGAGGGACAGCCCCCGGACAAGAGACCCAGTACTTC.

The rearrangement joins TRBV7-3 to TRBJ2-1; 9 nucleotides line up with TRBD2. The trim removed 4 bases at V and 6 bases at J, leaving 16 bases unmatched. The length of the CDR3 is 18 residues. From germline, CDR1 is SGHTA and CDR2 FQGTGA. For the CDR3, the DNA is TGTGCCAGCAGCTACCTCCCAGGCGGGGGGGGTCCCCTCAATGAGCAGTTCTTC. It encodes CASSYLPGGGGPLNEQFF.

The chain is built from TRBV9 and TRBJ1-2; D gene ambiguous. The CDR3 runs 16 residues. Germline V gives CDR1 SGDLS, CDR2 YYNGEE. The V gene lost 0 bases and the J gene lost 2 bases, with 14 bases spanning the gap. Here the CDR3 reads CASSVDPGFGNYGYTF. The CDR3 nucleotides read TGTGCCAGCAGCGTAGATCCGGGGTTCGGGAACTATGGCTACACCTTC.

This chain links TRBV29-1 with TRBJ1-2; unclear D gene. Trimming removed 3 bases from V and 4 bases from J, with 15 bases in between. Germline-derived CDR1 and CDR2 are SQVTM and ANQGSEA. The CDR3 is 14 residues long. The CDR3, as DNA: TGCAGCGTTGATGGCTCTCAAACGGGCTATGGCTACACCTTC. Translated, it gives CSVDGSQTGYGYTF.

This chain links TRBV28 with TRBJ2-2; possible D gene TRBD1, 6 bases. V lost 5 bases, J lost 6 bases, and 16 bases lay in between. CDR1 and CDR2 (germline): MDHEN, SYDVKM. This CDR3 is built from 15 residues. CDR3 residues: CASSPRTGRAGELFF. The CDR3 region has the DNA TGTGCCAGCAGTCCCCGAACAGGGAGAGCCGGGGAGCTGTTTTTT.

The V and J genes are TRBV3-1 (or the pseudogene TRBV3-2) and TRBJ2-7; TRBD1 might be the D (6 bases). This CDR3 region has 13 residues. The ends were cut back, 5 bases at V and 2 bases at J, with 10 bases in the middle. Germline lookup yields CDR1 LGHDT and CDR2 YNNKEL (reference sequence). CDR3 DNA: TGTGCCAGCAGCACCAGGGGAGCCTACGAGCAGTACTTC. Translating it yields CASSTRGAYEQYF.

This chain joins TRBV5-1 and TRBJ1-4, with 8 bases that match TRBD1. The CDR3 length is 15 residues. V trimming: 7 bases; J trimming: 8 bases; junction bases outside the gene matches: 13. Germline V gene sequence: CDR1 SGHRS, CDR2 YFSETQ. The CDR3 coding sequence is TGCGCCAGCGCGGACAGGGCGAGAGTAGGGGAAAAACTGTTTTTT. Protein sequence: CASADRARVGEKLFF.

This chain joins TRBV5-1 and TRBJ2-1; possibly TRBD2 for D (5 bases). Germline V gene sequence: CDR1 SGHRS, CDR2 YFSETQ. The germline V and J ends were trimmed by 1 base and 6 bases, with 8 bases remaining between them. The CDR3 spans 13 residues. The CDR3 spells CASSLRAGNEQFF. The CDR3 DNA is TGCGCCAGCAGCTTGCGGGCGGGCAATGAGCAGTTCTTC.

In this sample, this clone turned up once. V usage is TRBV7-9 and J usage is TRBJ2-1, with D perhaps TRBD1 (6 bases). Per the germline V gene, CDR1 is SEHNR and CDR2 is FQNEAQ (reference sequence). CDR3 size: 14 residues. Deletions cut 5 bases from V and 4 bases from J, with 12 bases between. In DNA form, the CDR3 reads TGTGCCAGCAGCCTCGAAAGGGGGTACAATGAGCAGTTCTTC. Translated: CASSLERGYNEQFF.

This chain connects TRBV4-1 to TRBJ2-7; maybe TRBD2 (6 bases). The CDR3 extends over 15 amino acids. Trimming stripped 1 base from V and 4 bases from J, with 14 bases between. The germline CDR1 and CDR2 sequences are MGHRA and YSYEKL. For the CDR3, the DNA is TGCGCCAGCAGCCAAGGGCTCGCGGGGTTGTACGAGCAGTACTTC. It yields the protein CASSQGLAGLYEQYF.

The CDR3 is CASSPRDRDFYGYTF. The CDR3 nucleotides are TGTGCCAGCAGCCCCCGGGACAGGGATTTCTATGGCTACACCTTC. The chain links TRBV7-9 to TRBJ1-2; 9 nucleotides match TRBD1. J was trimmed by 4 bases and V by 5 bases; bases with no gene match: 8. Germline CDR1 and CDR2: SEHNR and FQNEAQ (reference sequence). This CDR3 has 15 amino acids.

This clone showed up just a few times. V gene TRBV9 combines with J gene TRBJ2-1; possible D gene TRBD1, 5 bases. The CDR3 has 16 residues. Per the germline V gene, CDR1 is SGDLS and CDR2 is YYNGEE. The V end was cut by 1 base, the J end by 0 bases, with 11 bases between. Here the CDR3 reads CASSVLGVSSYNEQFF. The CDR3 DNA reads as TGTGCCAGCAGCGTACTAGGGGTAAGCTCCTACAATGAGCAGTTCTTC.

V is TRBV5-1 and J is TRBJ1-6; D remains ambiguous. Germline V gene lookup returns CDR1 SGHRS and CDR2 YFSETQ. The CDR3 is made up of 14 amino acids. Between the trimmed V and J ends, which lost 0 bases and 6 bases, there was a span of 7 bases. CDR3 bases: TGCGCCAGCAGCTTGGAGGCAGGTAATTCACCCCTCCACTTT. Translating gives CASSLEAGNSPLHF. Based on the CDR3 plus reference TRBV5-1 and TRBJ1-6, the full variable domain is KAGVTQTPRYLIKTRGQQVTLSCSPISGHRSVSWYQQTPGQGLQFLFEYFSETQRNKGNFPGRFSGRQFSNSRSEMNVSTLELGDSALYLCASSLEAGNSPLHFGNGTRLTVT.

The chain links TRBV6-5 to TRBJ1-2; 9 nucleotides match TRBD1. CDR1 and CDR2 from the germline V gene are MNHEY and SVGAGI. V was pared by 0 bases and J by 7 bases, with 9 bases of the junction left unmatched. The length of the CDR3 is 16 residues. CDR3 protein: CASSYSWGQGTSGYTF. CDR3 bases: TGTGCCAGCAGTTACTCGTGGGGACAGGGTACTTCTGGCTACACCTTC.

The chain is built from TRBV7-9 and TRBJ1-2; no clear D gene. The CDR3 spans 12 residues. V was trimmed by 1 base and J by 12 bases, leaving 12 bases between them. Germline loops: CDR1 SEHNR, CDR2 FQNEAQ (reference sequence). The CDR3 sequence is CASSLGVEANTF. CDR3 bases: TGTGCCAGCAGCTTAGGGGTTGAGGCTAACACCTTC.

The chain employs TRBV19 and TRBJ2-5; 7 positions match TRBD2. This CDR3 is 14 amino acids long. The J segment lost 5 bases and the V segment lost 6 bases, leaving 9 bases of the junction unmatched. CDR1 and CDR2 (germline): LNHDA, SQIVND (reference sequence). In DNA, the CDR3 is TGTGCCAGTAGCCCCCGGGCGGGGGTGGAGACCCAGTACTTC. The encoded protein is CASSPRAGVETQYF.